Here is one T cell receptor (beta chain) with its context. Its antigen remains unidentified. These data come from a study of T cell responses to AZD1222 COVID-19 vaccine. Study-level results: Close to half of all spike-specific TCRs reportedly target regions of the variants that are unmutated. The breadth and depth of Spike-specific TCRs increased once two AZD1222 doses had been given.

Measured with immunoSEQ multiplex PCR; TCRdb has only the in-frame clones, and not every one. The sample has around 130,000 clones, 88% seen once. Germline loops: CDR1 GTSNPN, CDR2 SVGIG (reference sequence). The CDR3 contains 14 residues. J gave up 0 bases and V 4 bases, and 3 bases lay outside the gene matches. The sample here was peripheral blood, taken 28 days after the second AZD1222 dose. V gene TRBV30 combines with J gene TRBJ2-3; the match to TRBD2 covers 8 bases. The TCR was taken from an adult who received the AZD1222 COVID-19 vaccine. This chain's CDR3 is CAWTIAGSTDTQYF. The DNA for the CDR3 is TGTGCCTGGACGATAGCGGGGAGCACAGATACGCAGTATTTT.